One T cell receptor beta chain is described in this entry. What it binds is unknown. Clones were read by immunoSEQ multiplex PCR, and TCRdb kept only the in-frame ones, dropping some. The sample has under 25,000 clones; approximately 91% are singletons. Germline lookup yields CDR1 GTSNPN and CDR2 SVGIG (reference sequence). CDR3 length equals 13 residues. Trimming removed 6 bases from V and 0 bases from J, with 9 bases in between. The entry originates in a study of T cells in localized non-small cell lung cancer. Broader study findings: Paired adjacent lung recovered a median roughly 56 of the top 100 tumor clones. Heterogeneity cannot be ruled out, as sequencing used one tumor region only.

The clonotype originates from a man aged 40-75 years with stage II squamous cell lung carcinoma. This chain joins TRBV30 and TRBJ1-5; D gene ambiguous. The sample here was PBMCs, taken before any cancer treatment. This CDR3 reads CACSTNSNQPQHF. For the CDR3, the DNA is TGTGCCTGCTCTACGAATAGCAATCAGCCCCAGCATTTT.